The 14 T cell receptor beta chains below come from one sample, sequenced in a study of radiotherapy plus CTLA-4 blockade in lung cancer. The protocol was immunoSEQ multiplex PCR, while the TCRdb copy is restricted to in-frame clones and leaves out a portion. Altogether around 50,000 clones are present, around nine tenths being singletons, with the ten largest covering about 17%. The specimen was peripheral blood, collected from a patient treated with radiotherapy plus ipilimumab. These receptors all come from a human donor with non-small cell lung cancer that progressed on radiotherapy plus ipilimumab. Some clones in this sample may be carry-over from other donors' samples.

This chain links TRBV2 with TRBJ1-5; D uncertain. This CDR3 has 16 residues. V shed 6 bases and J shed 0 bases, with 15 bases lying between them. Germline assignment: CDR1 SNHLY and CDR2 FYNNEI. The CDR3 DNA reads TGTGCCAGCAGCCCCCTACGAGGGTTTAGCAATCAGCCCCAGCATTTT. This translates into CASSPLRGFSNQPQHF.

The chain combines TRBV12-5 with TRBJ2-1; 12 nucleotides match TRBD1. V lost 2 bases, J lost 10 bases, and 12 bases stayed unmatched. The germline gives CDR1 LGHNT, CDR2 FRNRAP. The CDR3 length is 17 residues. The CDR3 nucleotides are TGTGCTAGTGGTTTGTTCCCTCCGGGACAGGGGGCGCGGGAGCAGTTCTTC. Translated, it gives CASGLFPPGQGAREQFF.

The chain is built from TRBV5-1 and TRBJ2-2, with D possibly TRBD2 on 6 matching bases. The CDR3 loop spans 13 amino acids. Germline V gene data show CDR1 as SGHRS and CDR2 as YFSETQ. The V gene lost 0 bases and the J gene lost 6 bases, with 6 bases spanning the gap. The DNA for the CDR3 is TGCGCCAGCAGCTTGGGACTAGCCGGGGAGCTGTTTTTT. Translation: CASSLGLAGELFF.

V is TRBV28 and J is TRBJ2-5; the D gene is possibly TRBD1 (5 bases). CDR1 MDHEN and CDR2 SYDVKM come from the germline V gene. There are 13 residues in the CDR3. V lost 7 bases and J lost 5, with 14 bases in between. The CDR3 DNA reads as TGTGCCAGCACCCCTGGGTCAGGGGAGACCCAGTACTTC. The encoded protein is CASTPGSGETQYF. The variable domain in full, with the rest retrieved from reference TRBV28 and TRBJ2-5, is DVKVTQSSRYLVKRTGEKVFLECVQDMDHENMFWYRQDPGLGLRLIYFSYDVKMKEKGDIPEGYSVSREKKERFSLILESASTNQTSMYLCASTPGSGETQYFGPGTRLLVL.

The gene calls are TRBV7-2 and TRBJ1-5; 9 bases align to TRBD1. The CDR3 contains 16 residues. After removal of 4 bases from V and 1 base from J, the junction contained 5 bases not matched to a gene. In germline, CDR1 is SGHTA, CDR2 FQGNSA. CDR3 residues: CASSSTGQGSNQPQHF. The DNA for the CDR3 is TGTGCCAGCAGCTCGACAGGACAGGGGAGCAATCAGCCCCAGCATTTT.

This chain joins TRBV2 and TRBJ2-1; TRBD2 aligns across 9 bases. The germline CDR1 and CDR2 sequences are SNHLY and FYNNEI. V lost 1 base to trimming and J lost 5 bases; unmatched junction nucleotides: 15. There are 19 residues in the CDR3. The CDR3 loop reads CASSEGRIAGELKDNEQFF. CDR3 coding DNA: TGTGCCAGCAGTGAAGGTAGAATAGCGGGAGAACTAAAGGACAATGAGCAGTTCTTC.

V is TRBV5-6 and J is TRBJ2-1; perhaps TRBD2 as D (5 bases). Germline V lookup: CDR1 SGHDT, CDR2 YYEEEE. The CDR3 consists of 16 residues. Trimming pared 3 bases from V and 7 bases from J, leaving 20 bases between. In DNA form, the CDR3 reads TGTGCCAGCAGCTGGGGAGCGGCTAGCTTTGGGAATGAGCAGTTCTTC. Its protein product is CASSWGAASFGNEQFF.

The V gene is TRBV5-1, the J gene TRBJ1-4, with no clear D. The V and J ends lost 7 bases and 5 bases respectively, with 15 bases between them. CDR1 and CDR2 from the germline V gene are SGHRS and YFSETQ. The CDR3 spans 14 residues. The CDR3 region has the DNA TGCGCCAGCTCGGACGGCGGACTAAATGAAAAACTGTTTTTT. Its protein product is CASSDGGLNEKLFF. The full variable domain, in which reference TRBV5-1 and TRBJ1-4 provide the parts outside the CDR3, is KAGVTQTPRYLIKTRGQQVTLSCSPISGHRSVSWYQQTPGQGLQFLFEYFSETQRNKGNFPGRFSGRQFSNSRSEMNVSTLELGDSALYLCASSDGGLNEKLFFGSGTQLSVL.

The CDR3 here is CASGRGTGFFNEQFF. The CDR3 region has the DNA TGTGCCAGCGGTCGAGGGACAGGGTTTTTCAATGAGCAGTTCTTC. The chain employs TRBV27 and TRBJ2-1; 9 nucleotides match TRBD1. After removal of 8 bases from V and 6 bases from J, the junction contained 11 bases not matched to a gene. The CDR3 runs 15 residues. In germline, CDR1 is MNHEY, CDR2 SMNVEV (reference sequence).

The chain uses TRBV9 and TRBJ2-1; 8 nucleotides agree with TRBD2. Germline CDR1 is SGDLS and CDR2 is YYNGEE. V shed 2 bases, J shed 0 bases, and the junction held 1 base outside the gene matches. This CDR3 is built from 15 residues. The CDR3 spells CASSVRGGSYNEQFF. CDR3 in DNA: TGTGCCAGCAGCGTCCGGGGGGGCTCCTACAATGAGCAGTTCTTC.

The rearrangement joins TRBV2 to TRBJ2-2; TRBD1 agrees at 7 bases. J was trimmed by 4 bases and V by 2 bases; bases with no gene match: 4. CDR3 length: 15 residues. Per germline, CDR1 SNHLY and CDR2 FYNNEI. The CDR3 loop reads CASSERGQITGELFF. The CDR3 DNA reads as TGTGCCAGCAGTGAACGGGGACAGATCACCGGGGAGCTGTTTTTT.

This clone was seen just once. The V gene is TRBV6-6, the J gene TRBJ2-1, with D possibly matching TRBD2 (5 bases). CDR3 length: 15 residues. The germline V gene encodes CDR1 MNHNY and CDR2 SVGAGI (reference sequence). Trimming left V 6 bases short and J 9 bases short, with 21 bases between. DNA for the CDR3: TGTGCCAGCAGCCTGATAAATCCAGGAGGTACTGAGCAGTTCTTC. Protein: CASSLINPGGTEQFF.

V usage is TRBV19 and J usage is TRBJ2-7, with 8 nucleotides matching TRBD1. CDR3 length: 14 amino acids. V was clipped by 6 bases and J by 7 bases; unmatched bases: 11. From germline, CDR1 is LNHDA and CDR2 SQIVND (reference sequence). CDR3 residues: CASSSQGATGEQYF. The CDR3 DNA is TGTGCCAGTAGCTCTCAGGGGGCGACGGGGGAGCAGTACTTC.

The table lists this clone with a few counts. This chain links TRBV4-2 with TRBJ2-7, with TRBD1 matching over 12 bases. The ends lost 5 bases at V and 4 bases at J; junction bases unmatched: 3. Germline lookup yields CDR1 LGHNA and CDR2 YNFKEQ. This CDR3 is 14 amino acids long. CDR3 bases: TGTGCCAGCAGCAGGGACAGGGGGCATTACGAGCAGTACTTC. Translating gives CASSRDRGHYEQYF.